Listed below are T cell receptor beta chains from one sample, sequenced in a study of blood T cell repertoires in COVID-19. The method was immunoSEQ multiplex PCR; TCRdb's version includes in-frame clones alone and lacks a portion of them. Of 65,000 to 80,000 clones in the sample, roughly 90% are singletons; the top ten hold around a sixth. Sequenced input: peripheral blood. Receptor source: a man aged 80 or over in a cohort sampled during active COVID-19. Each CDR3 is given with its conserved first and last residue. Fields, in order: V gene, J gene, D gene, clone size, CDR3 protein, CDR3 DNA. A D gene is named only where the DNA matches it firmly. For some rows the clone size is stated as once, few or many, or as a class when expanded; others skip it.

V: TRBV19
J: TRBJ2-3
D: NA
size: NA
CDR3: CASSIQGSADTQYF
DNA: TGTGCCAGTAGTATACAGGGGTCGGCAGATACGCAGTATTTT

V: TRBV5-1
J: TRBJ1-2
D: TRBD1
size: NA
CDR3: CASSLDVTGGAGYTF
DNA: TGCGCCAGCAGCTTAGACGTAACAGGGGGCGCCGGCTACACCTTC

V: TRBV5-1
J: TRBJ2-3
D: TRBD2
size: NA
CDR3: CASSFGLAGPTDTQYF
DNA: TGCGCCAGCAGCTTTGGACTAGCGGGTCCTACAGATACGCAGTATTTT

V: TRBV7-2
J: TRBJ1-2
D: NA
size: NA
CDR3: CASSLAVAEIMRGYTF
DNA: TGTGCCAGCAGCTTAGCTGTGGCAGAGATCATGAGGGGCTACACCTTC

V: TRBV5-4
J: TRBJ1-3
D: NA
size: NA
CDR3: CASSTDRQGLIYF
DNA: TGTGCCAGCAGCACGGATAGGCAGGGACTGATATATTTT

V: TRBV19
J: TRBJ1-2
D: NA
size: NA
CDR3: CASSTDQDLYGYTF
DNA: TGTGCCAGTAGTACCGACCAGGATCTCTATGGCTACACCTTC

V: TRBV6-6
J: TRBJ2-7
D: TRBD1
size: NA
CDR3: CASSHRGISYEQYF
DNA: TGTGCCAGCAGCCACAGGGGGATTAGCTACGAGCAGTACTTC

V: TRBV18
J: TRBJ1-1
D: NA
size: NA
CDR3: CASSPGVNTEAFF
DNA: TGTGCCAGCTCTCCAGGAGTAAACACTGAAGCTTTCTTT

V: TRBV6-4
J: TRBJ2-2
D: TRBD2
size: few
CDR3: CASRLAGEYTGELFF
DNA: TGTGCCAGCCGACTAGCGGGGGAATACACCGGGGAGCTGTTTTTT

V: TRBV6-2/TRBV6-3
J: TRBJ2-5
D: NA
size: NA
CDR3: CASSYSLSGGSETQYF
DNA: TGTGCCAGCAGTTACTCTCTCTCCGGGGGTAGCGAGACCCAGTACTTC

V: TRBV20-1
J: TRBJ1-1
D: TRBD1
size: once
CDR3: CSARRQGEAFF
DNA: TGCAGTGCTAGGAGACAGGGTGAAGCTTTCTTT

V: TRBV6-5
J: TRBJ2-1
D: NA
size: NA
CDR3: CASSTLDEQFF
DNA: TGTGCCAGCAGTACACTAGATGAGCAGTTCTTC

V: TRBV5-1
J: TRBJ1-1
D: NA
size: NA
CDR3: CASSPGVEAFF
DNA: TGCGCCAGCAGCCCCGGGGTCGAAGCTTTCTTT

V: TRBV6-5
J: TRBJ1-6
D: NA
size: NA
CDR3: CASSYEGVGSPLHF
DNA: TGTGCCAGCAGTTACGAAGGGGTCGGTTCACCCCTCCACTTT

V: TRBV9
J: TRBJ2-5
D: NA
size: NA
CDR3: CASSKGGGSGETQYF
DNA: TGTGCCAGCAGCAAAGGGGGAGGGTCTGGGGAGACCCAGTACTTC

V: TRBV12-3/TRBV12-4
J: TRBJ2-7
D: NA
size: NA
CDR3: CASSLSDEQYF
DNA: TGTGCCAGCAGTTTAAGCGACGAGCAGTACTTC